The following is a T cell receptor beta chain sequence with its context. J gave up 4 bases and V 9 bases, and 14 bases lay outside the gene matches. This CDR3 is 17 amino acids long. Germline-derived CDR1 and CDR2 are LNHDA and SQIVND (reference sequence). This sample is part of a study of shared clonotypes between healthy human individuals. Clones were read by immunoSEQ multiplex PCR, and TCRdb kept only the in-frame ones, dropping some. The sample lists more than 2,000,000 clones; approximately 93% were seen once. Sample: naive CD4+ T cells from PBMCs. As to subset: CD45RA+ positively selected. The J gene is TRBJ1-5, the V gene TRBV19, with 11 nucleotides matching TRBD1. The source of this sequence is a man between 18 and 29 years old in good health. Some clones in this sample may be carry-over from other donors' samples. The CDR3 reads CARPELGQGEGNQPQHF. The CDR3 nucleotides are TGTGCCAGACCAGAATTGGGACAGGGGGAGGGAAATCAGCCCCAGCATTTT.